The rows below give T cell receptor beta chains drawn from one sample of a study of cytomegalovirus exposure and HLA in healthy donors. Generated by immunoSEQ multiplex PCR, the TCRdb table keeps only in-frame clones and is missing some. Among 150,000 to 200,000 clones listed, 75% to 85% were seen once. What was sequenced was PBMCs. All receptors derive from a woman aged 25 to 39 in good health and CMV-seropositive. Both conserved end residues are part of each CDR3.

TRBV28	CASSIQQGMNTEAFF
TRBV7-2	CASSLERLAGNTIYF
TRBV7-9	CASSLDGFGANVLTF
TRBV28	CASSSGTHSQYF
TRBV4-3	CASSQGRETYEQYF
TRBV27	CASSSKTSGIGETQYF
TRBV11-2	CASSLGGAGTGTSYEQYF
TRBV12-2	CASRLLLGRGLTGELFF
TRBV27	CASSFSGRGDVEAFF
TRBV9	CASSVDPGQGDSQPQHF
TRBV4-1	CASNTGLTNEKLFF
TRBV5-1	CASSLTLRLDTGELFF
TRBV18	CASSPPASGETQYF
TRBV21-1	CASSKEASEGLNQPQHF
TRBV10-3	CAISESVGRGEQFF
TRBV7-8	CASSLAVFTQNEKLFF
TRBV30	CAWSVLERLYF
TRBV4-3	CASSRSETGYGYTF
TRBV9	CASSDRTGYTPDTQYF
TRBV10-3	CAIRPGLSNYGYTF
TRBV27	CASRARTGGHTEAFF
TRBV7-2	CASSPGQGARTGELFF
TRBV5-4	CASSFGGIAYEQYF
TRBV28	CASSSPSGRTLYEQFF
TRBV14	CASSQESKGIGYGYTF
TRBV7-8	CASSNAPDGDEKLFF
TRBV7-6	CASSWGGTSGEEQYF
TRBV5-1	CASRTGGGDTQYF
TRBV28	CASSLVLAVLGYTF
TRBV7-3	CASSTTSGSHNEQFF
TRBV29-1	CSVEMREGRETQYF
TRBV30	CAWSVISYEQYF
TRBV28	CASRTVNQPQHF
TRBV27	CASSSWTGTSGRDEQYF
TRBV27	CASSWTGGHQPQHF
TRBV28	CASSLPLRGEQYF
TRBV9	CASSVAQGATGELFF
TRBV10-3	CATRNLTDTQYF
TRBV5-1	CASSSGTTSAKNIQYF
TRBV13	CASSRLAKNIQYF
TRBV7-3	CASSLGRQGAYTF
TRBV30	CAWGGDRGPHGYTF
TRBV7-9	CASSLEGGNTEAFF
TRBV9	CASRTSGSGEQYF
TRBV7-2	CASSFFQGNTGELFF